The sequence of this T cell receptor (beta chain) was determined in a study of PD-1 blockade in classical Hodgkin lymphoma. About the research overall: Patients were given intravenous nivolumab, 3 mg/kg, every 2 weeks. Overall study findings and caveats: Patients starting nivolumab less than 1 year after ASCT had lower diversity and were excluded from later analyses.

Noted time point: cycle 4 day 1 (C4D1), after more than five weeks of nivolumab. All patients experienced relapse after autologous stem cell transplantation, and brentuximab vedotin exposure was variable. Concerning this clone: What it binds is unknown.

Germline CDR1 SGHTA, CDR2 FQGTGA. The CDR3 totals 14 residues. V was cut by 5 bases and J by 4 bases, with 13 bases left in between. The repertoire was sequenced with immunoSEQ multiplex PCR; TCRdb's copy has only in-frame clones and lacks some. The repertoire includes approximately 22,000 clones, 80% of them detected once, and about 7.7% sits in the top ten. This specimen consisted of peripheral blood mononuclear cells (PBMCs), obtained before the fourth cycle of nivolumab. The chain links TRBV7-3 to TRBJ2-3; D may be TRBD2 (5 bases). The origin of this receptor is a human donor with classical Hodgkin lymphoma. Here the CDR3 reads CASSPLLAADTQYF. CDR3 bases: TGTGCCAGCAGCCCCCTGCTAGCCGCAGATACGCAGTATTTT.